These T cell receptor beta chains were read from a single sample in a study of cytomegalovirus exposure and HLA in healthy donors. Measured with immunoSEQ multiplex PCR; TCRdb has only the in-frame clones, and not every one. This table holds under 150,000 clones, around three quarters found once. The source material was PBMCs. The origin of the receptors is a man aged 25-45 years in good health and CMV-seronegative. Both conserved end residues are part of each CDR3. A D gene is named only where the DNA matches it firmly.

d_call	cdr3_length	v_call	j_call	cdr3_aa
-	16	TRBV10-2	TRBJ1-4	CASSEERGPGVEKLFF
-	13	TRBV19	TRBJ1-5	CASSVGVNQPQHF
TRBD2	15	TRBV7-2	TRBJ2-3	CASSTMTSGTDTQYF
TRBD1	12	TRBV2	TRBJ1-4	CASSLGQGKLFF
TRBD2	15	TRBV18	TRBJ2-5	CASSPSAGGQETQYF
TRBD1	14	TRBV5-4	TRBJ2-3	CASSRQTGPDTQYF
-	15	TRBV7-2	TRBJ1-2	CASSLAVGQTYGYTF
TRBD1	15	TRBV2	TRBJ1-5	CASSLTYRGDQPQHF
-	15	TRBV6-5	TRBJ2-7	CASSYQAGGRREQYF
TRBD1	14	TRBV5-1	TRBJ1-2	CASSNGQGNYGYTF
TRBD1	14	TRBV5-1	TRBJ2-7	CASSLPGQGYEQYF
TRBD1	17	TRBV2	TRBJ2-7	CASSDPTRTGSSYEQYF
-	14	TRBV30	TRBJ1-4	CAWKATATNEKLFF
TRBD1	16	TRBV7-2	TRBJ2-7	CASSLGGTANSYEQYF
TRBD1	15	TRBV5-1	TRBJ2-5	CASSLAGTGFETQYF
-	15	TRBV6-1	TRBJ1-5	CASSPSTVSNQPQHF
TRBD1	14	TRBV28	TRBJ1-1	CASLRQGFSTEAFF
TRBD1	17	TRBV5-1	TRBJ2-7	CASSWDTGGRGTYEQYF
-	14	TRBV19	TRBJ2-2	CATKGQGNTGELFF
TRBD1	16	TRBV18	TRBJ2-7	CASSQRGTDSFGEQYF
TRBD1	16	TRBV7-8	TRBJ2-1	CASSLERDRRYNEQFF
-	14	TRBV6-6	TRBJ2-5	CASSREGRQETQYF